This TCR beta chain was recovered during a study of blood T cell repertoires in COVID-19. Some clones are missing from TCRdb's copy, which holds only in-frame ones; the method was immunoSEQ multiplex PCR. The table lists about 160,000 clones, about 92% of them singletons, with 4.8% in the top ten. V was shortened by 3 bases and J by 10 bases, with 13 bases between the two germline ends. Germline V gene lookup returns CDR1 ENHRY and CDR2 SYGVKD. This CDR3 has 13 amino acids. Sequencing was performed on peripheral blood. The receptor was isolated from a man younger than 45 with COVID-19, enrolled during active disease. This chain uses TRBV10-3 with TRBJ2-4; TRBD2 is a possible D gene (6 bases). The CDR3 loop reads CAISEGGERIQYF. The CDR3 nucleotides read TGTGCCATCAGTGAAGGAGGGGAAAGAATTCAGTACTTC.